This T cell receptor beta chain was sequenced during a study of T cell responses to AZD1222 COVID-19 vaccine. The repertoire was sequenced with immunoSEQ multiplex PCR; TCRdb's copy has only in-frame clones and lacks some. Of around 130,000 clones listed, more than 85% were seen once; the top ten hold approximately 4%. As to this clone: Its specificity is not known.

General study results and limits: Two doses of AZD1222 preceded a rise in Spike-specific TCR breadth and depth. Clonal diversity was possibly underestimated, and white British individuals and females predominated among donors.

The CDR3 has 13 amino acids. The V end was cut by 1 base, the J end by 4 bases, with 7 bases between. CDR1 SGHVS and CDR2 FQNEAQ come from the germline V gene. V is TRBV7-8 and J is TRBJ1-1; D gene unclear. The sequences come from peripheral blood, collected 28 days after the second AZD1222 dose. The sequence derives from an adult who received the AZD1222 COVID-19 vaccine. This CDR3 is CASSLEESTEAFF. CDR3 bases: TGTGCCAGCAGCTTAGAGGAGAGCACTGAAGCTTTCTTT.